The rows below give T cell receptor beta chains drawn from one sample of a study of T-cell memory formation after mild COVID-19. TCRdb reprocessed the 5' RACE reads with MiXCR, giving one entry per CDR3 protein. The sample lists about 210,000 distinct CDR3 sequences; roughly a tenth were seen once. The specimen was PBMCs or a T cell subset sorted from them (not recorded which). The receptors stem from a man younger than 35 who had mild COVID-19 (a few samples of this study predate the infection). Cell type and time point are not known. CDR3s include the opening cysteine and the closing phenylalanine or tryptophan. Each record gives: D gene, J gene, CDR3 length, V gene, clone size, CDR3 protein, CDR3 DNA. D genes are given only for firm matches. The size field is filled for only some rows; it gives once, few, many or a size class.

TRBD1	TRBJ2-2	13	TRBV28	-	CASSVTGPGELFF	TGTGCCAGCAGTGTGACAGGGCCCGGGGAGCTGTTTTTT
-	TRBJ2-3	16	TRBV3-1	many	CASSYPGTPTTDTQYF	TGTGCCAGCAGCTACCCCGGGACTCCAACCACAGATACGCAGTATTTT
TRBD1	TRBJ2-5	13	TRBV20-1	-	CSAYRGGSETQYF	TGCAGTGCTTACAGGGGCGGAAGCGAGACCCAGTACTTC
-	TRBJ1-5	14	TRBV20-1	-	CSAGGTYSNQPQHF	TGCAGTGCAGGGGGGACTTATAGCAATCAGCCCCAGCATTTT
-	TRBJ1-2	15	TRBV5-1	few	CASSLAPGAEYGYTF	TGCGCCAGCAGCTTGGCGCCAGGGGCAGAATATGGCTACACCTTC
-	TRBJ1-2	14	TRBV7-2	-	CASSSRAANYGYTF	TGTGCCAGCAGCTCCCGAGCAGCTAACTATGGCTACACCTTC
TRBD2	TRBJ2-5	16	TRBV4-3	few	CASSQVPAGVPGTQYF	TGCGCCAGCAGCCAAGTACCAGCGGGGGTGCCGGGGACCCAGTACTTC
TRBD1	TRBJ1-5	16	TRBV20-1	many	CSARPLDRARNQPQHF	TGCAGTGCTAGACCCTTAGACAGGGCCCGCAATCAGCCCCAGCATTTT
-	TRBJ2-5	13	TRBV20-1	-	CSAPSASLETQYF	TGCAGTGCTCCCTCTGCGTCACTAGAGACCCAGTACTTC
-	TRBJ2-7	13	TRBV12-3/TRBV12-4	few	CASSPRIYYEQYF	TGTGCCAGCAGTCCACGAATTTACTACGAGCAGTACTTC
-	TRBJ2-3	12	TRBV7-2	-	CASGWGADTQYF	TGTGCCAGCGGGTGGGGGGCAGATACGCAGTATTTT
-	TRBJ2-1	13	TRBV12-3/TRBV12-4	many	CASTLGRYNEQFF	TGTGCCAGCACCCTGGGGCGGTACAATGAGCAGTTCTTC
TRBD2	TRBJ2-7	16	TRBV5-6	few	CASSLRGGAVVYEQYF	TGTGCCAGCAGCTTGCGCGGGGGGGCTGTCGTCTACGAGCAGTACTTC
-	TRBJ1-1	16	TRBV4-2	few	CASSRDEVVGSTEAFF	TGTGCCAGCAGCCGAGATGAGGTCGTTGGGAGCACTGAAGCTTTCTTT
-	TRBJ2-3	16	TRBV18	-	CASSPPGRESTDTQYF	TGTGCCAGCTCACCACCCGGGAGAGAGAGCACAGATACGCAGTATTTT
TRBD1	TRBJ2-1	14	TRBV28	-	CASSPLQGSAEQFF	TGTGCCAGCAGTCCCTTACAGGGGTCGGCTGAGCAGTTCTTC
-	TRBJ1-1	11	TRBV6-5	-	CATWMNTEAFF	TGTGCGACCTGGATGAACACTGAAGCTTTCTTT
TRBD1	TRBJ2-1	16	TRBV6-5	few	CASSLTGVGSYNEQFF	TGTGCCAGCAGTTTGACAGGGGTAGGCTCCTACAATGAGCAGTTCTTC
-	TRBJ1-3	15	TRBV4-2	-	CASSQVSGSGNTIYF	TGTGCCAGCAGCCAAGTCTCTGGGTCTGGAAACACCATATATTTT
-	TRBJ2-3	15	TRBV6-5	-	CASSSGTLSPDTQYF	TGTGCCAGCAGTTCCGGGACATTATCCCCAGATACGCAGTATTTT
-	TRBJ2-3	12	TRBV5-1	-	CASYSSQDTQYF	TGCGCCAGCTATAGCTCCCAGGATACGCAGTATTTT
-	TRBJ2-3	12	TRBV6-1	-	CASSEADDTQYF	TGTGCCAGCAGTGAAGCGGATGATACGCAGTATTTT